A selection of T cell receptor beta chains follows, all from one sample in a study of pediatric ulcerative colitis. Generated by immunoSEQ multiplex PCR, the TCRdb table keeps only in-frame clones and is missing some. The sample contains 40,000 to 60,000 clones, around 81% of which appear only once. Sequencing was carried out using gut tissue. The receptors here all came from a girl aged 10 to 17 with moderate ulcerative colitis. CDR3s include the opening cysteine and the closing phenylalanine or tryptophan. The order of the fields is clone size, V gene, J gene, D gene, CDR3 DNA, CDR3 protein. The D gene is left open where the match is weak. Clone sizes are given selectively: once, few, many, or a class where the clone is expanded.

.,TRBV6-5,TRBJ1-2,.,TGTGCCAGCGGGGGGCTCAACGGCTATGGCTACACCTTC,CASGGLNGYGYTF
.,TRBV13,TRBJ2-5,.,TGTGCCAGCGGCTGGGGCCAAGAGACCCAGTACTTC,CASGWGQETQYF
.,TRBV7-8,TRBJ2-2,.,TGTGCCAGCAGCTTGGGCGCTAGCTCGAGGACCGGGGAGCTGTTTTTT,CASSLGASSRTGELFF
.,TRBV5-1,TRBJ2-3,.,TGCGCCAGCAGCTTGAACCGGGGGGCCACAGATACGCAGTATTTT,CASSLNRGATDTQYF
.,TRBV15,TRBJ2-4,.,TGTGCCACCAGCAGAGGGACAGCCAAAAACATTCAGTACTTC,CATSRGTAKNIQYF
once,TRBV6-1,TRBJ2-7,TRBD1,TGTGCCAGCAGTGAAGCGAACAGGGGGCGGGACGAGCAGTACTTC,CASSEANRGRDEQYF
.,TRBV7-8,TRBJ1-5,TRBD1,TGTGCCAGCAGCCCAGCAGGGGGGGGCAATCAGCCCCAGCATTTT,CASSPAGGGNQPQHF
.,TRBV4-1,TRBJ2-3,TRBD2,TGCGCCAGCAGCCATGGCCTAGGACTAGCGGGGGGCCCGGATACGCAGTATTTT,CASSHGLGLAGGPDTQYF
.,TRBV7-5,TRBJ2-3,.,TGTGTCAGAAGCTTAGTCAGCGGAACCACAGATACGCAGTATTTT,CVRSLVSGTTDTQYF
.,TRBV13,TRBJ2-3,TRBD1,TGTGCCAGCAGCCGAGGGACAGGGGGGCCCTCTGATACGCAGTATTTT,CASSRGTGGPSDTQYF
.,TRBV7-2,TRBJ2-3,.,TGTGCCAGCAAAACTAGTGCTAGCACAGATACGCAGTATTTT,CASKTSASTDTQYF
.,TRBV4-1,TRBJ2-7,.,TGCGCCAGCAGCCAAGAGGGTTCCGGCAGAACCTACGAGCAGTACTTC,CASSQEGSGRTYEQYF
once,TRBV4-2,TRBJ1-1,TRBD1,TGTGCCAGCAGCAATACAGGGGGCTTGTGGACTGAAGCTTTCTTT,CASSNTGGLWTEAFF
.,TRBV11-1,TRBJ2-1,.,TGTGCCAGCAGCTTATTTTCGGGACCAGGGAATGAGCAGTTCTTC,CASSLFSGPGNEQFF
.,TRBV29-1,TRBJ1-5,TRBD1,TGCAGCGTTGAGGTTGGGACAGGGGCCCAGCATTTT,CSVEVGTGAQHF
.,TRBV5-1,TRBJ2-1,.,TGCGCCAGCAGCTTGGCGATACCGAATGAGCAGTTCTTC,CASSLAIPNEQFF